This T cell receptor beta chain was profiled in a study of cytomegalovirus exposure and HLA in healthy donors. Overall study results and limits: TCR beta chains numbering some 160 were designated cytomegalovirus-associated. The authors confirmed in vitro that three CMV-associated chains were specific for CMV antigens.

Losses at the gene ends were 5 bases for V and 8 bases for J; bases not matched to a gene: 10. Germline values: CDR1 KGHSH, CDR2 LQKENI. This CDR3 has 15 residues. Assay used: immunoSEQ multiplex PCR; TCRdb lists only in-frame clones, some missing. The sample contains approximately 300,000 clones, 75% to 90% of which appear only once. These donors were members of the roughly 120-subject validation cohort, a group separate from the approximately 640-subject first cohort. This clone is a singleton in its sample. Antigen: not known. The sample consisted of PBMCs. The clonotype originates from a woman aged 18-35 years in good health and CMV-seronegative. The V call is TRBV18, the J call TRBJ1-3; 9 bases match TRBD1. CDR3 nucleotides: TGTGCCAGCTCAACCAAGGGACAGGGATCGGACACCATATATTTT. Protein: CASSTKGQGSDTIYF. Filled out from reference TRBV18 and TRBJ1-3, the complete variable domain reads NAGVMQNPRHLVRRRGQEARLRCSPMKGHSHVYWYRQLPEEGLKFMVYLQKENIIDESGMPKERFSAEFPKEGPSILRIQQVVRGDSAAYFCASSTKGQGSDTIYFGEGSWLTVV.